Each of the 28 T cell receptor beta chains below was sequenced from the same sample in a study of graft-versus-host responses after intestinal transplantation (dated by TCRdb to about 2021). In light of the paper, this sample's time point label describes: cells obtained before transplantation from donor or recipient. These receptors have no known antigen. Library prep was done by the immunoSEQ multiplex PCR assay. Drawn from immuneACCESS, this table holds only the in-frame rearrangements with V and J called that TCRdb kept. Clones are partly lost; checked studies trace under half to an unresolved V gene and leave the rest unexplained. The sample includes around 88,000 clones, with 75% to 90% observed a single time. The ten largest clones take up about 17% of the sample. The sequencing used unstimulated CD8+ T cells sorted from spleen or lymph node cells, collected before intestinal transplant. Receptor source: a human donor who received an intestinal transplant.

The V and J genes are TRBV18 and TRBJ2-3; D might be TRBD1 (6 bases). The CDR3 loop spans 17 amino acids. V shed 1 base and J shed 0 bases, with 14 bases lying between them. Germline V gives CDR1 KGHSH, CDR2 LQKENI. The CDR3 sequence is CASSPRWGQKSTDTQYF. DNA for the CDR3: TGTGCCAGCTCACCACGCTGGGGACAAAAAAGCACAGATACGCAGTATTTT.

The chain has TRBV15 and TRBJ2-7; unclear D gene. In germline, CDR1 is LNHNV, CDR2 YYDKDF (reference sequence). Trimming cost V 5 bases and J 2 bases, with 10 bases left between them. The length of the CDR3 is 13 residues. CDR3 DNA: TGTGCCACCAGCCCCCGGACCACCTACGAGCAGTACTTC. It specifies CATSPRTTYEQYF.

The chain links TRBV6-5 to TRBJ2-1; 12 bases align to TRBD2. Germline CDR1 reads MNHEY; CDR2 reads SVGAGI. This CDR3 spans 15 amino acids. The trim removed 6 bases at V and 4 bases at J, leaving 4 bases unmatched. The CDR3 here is CASSSTSGGYNEQFF. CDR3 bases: TGTGCCAGCAGCTCGACTAGCGGGGGTTACAATGAGCAGTTCTTC.

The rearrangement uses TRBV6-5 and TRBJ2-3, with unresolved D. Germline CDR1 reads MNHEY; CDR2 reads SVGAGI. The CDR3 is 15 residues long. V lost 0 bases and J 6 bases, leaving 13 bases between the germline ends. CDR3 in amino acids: CASSYSNRPLDTQYF. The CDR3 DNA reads TGTGCCAGCAGTTACTCGAATCGGCCCCTCGATACGCAGTATTTT.

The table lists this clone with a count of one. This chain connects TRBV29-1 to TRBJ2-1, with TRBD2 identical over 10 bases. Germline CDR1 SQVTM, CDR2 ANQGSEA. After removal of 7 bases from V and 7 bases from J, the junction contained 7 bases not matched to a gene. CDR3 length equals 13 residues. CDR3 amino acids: CSAGLAEINEQFF. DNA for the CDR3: TGCAGCGCCGGACTAGCGGAGATAAATGAGCAGTTCTTC.

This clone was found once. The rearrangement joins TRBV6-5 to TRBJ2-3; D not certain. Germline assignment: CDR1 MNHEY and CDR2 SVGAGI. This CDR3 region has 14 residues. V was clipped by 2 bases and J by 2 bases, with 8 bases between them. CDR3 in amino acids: CASSYVPNTDTQYF. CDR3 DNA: TGTGCCAGCAGTTACGTTCCTAACACAGATACGCAGTATTTT.

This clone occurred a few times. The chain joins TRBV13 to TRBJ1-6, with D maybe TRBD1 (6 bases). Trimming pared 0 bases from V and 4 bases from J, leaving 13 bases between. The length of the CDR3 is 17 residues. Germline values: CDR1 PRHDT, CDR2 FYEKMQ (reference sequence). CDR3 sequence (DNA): TGTGCCAGCAGCTTAGGGGTGGGGGGCCGGTATAATTCACCCCTCCACTTT. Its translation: CASSLGVGGRYNSPLHF.

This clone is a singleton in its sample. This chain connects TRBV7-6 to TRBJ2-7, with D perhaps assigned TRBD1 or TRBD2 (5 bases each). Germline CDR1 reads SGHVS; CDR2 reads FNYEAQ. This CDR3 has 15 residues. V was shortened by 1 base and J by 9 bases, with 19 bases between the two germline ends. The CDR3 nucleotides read TGTGCCAGCAGCTTAGAGTCAGGGCCTAGCTTTCTGCAGTACTTC. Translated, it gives CASSLESGPSFLQYF.

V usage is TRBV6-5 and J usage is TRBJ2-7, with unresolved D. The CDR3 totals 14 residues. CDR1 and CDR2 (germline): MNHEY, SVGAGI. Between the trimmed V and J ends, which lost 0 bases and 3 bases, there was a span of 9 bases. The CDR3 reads CASSYSSRIYEQYF. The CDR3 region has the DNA TGTGCCAGCAGTTACTCGTCCAGGATCTACGAGCAGTACTTC.

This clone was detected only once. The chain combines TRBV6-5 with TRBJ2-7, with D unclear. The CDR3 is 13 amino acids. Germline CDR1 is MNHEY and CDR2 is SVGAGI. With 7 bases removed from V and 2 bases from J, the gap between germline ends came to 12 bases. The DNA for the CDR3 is TGTGCCAGCATAAGACACAGAGCCTACGAGCAGTACTTC. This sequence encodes CASIRHRAYEQYF.

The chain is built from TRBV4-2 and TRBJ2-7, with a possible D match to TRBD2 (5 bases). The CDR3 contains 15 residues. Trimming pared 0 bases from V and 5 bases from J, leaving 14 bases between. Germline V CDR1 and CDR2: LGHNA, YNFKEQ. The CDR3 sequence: CASSQDPSVEDEQYF. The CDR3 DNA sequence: TGTGCCAGCAGCCAAGATCCCTCCGTGGAGGACGAGCAGTACTTC.

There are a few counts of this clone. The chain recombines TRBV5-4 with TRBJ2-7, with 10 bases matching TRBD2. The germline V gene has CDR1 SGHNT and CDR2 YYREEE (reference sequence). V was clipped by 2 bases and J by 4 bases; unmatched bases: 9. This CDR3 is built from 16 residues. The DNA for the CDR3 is TGTGCCAGCAGCTTAGGAGGGAGCGGGGGGGCTTACGAGCAGTACTTC. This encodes CASSLGGSGGAYEQYF.

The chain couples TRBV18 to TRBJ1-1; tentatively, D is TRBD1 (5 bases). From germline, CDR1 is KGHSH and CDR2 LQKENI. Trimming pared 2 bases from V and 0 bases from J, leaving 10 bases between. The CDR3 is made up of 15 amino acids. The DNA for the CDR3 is TGTGCCAGCTCACCAGGGGGGTTCCTGAACACTGAAGCTTTCTTT. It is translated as CASSPGGFLNTEAFF.

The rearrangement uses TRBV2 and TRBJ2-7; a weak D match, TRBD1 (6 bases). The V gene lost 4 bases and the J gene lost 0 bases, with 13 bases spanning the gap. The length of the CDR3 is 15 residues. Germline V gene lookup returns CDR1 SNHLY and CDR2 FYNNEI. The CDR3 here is CASSGRTVVSYEQYF. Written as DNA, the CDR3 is TGTGCCAGCAGTGGGAGGACAGTGGTCTCCTACGAGCAGTACTTC.

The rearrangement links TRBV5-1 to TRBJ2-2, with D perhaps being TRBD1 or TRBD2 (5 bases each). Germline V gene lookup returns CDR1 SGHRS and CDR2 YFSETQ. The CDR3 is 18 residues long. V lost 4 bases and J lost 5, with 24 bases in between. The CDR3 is CASSLDWDQSSQTGELFF. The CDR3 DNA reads TGCGCCAGCAGCCTGGACTGGGACCAATCGAGCCAAACCGGGGAGCTGTTTTTT.

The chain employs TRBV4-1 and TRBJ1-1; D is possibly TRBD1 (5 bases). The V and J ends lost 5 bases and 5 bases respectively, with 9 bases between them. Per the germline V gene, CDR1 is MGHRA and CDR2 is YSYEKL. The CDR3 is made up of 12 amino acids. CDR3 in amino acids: CASSSGLTEAFF. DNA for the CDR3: TGCGCCAGCAGCTCAGGGTTAACTGAAGCTTTCTTT.

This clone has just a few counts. The CDR3 nucleotides are TGTGCCAGCAGCGCCGGGGGCGGCTACACCTTC. Translation: CASSAGGGYTF. The chain has TRBV25-1 and TRBJ1-2, with a tentative D call TRBD1 (6 bases). CDR1 MGHDK and CDR2 SYGVNS come from the germline V gene. The V end was cut by 6 bases, the J end by 8 bases, with 10 bases between. The CDR3 loop spans 11 amino acids.

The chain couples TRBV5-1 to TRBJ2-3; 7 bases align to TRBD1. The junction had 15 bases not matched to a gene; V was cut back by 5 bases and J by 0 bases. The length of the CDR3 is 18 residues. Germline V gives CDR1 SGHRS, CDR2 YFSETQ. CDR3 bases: TGCGCCAGCAGTACTTTGAGGGACAGCCTTGTGAGCACAGATACGCAGTATTTT. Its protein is CASSTLRDSLVSTDTQYF.

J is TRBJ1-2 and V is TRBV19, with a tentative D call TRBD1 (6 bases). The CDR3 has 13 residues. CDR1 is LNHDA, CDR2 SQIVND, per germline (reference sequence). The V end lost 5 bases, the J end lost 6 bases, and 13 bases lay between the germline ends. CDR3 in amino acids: CASSLNRVDGYTF. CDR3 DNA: TGTGCCAGTAGTCTAAACAGGGTTGATGGCTACACCTTC.

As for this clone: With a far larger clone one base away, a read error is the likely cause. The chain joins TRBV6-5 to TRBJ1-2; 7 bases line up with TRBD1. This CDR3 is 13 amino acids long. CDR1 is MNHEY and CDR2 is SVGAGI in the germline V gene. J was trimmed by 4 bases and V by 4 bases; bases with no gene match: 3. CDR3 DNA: TGTGCCAGCAGTTCGTCAGGGGGCTATGGCTACACCTTC. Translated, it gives CASSSSGGYGYTF.

The CDR3 DNA is TGCGCCAGCAGCCCCAGGGGCAGCAATCAGCCCCAGCATTTT. This gives the protein CASSPRGSNQPQHF. The gene calls are TRBV10-1 and TRBJ1-5; a weak D match, TRBD1 (6 bases). CDR1 and CDR2 (germline): WNHNN, SYGVQD (reference sequence). This CDR3 comprises 14 residues. Deletions cut 6 bases from V and 1 base from J, with 10 bases between.

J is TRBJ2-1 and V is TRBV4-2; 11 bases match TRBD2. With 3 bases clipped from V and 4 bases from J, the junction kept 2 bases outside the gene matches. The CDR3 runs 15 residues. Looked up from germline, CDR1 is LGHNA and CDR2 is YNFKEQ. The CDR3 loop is CASSQGLAVYNEQFF. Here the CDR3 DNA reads TGTGCCAGCAGCCAGGGACTAGCGGTTTACAATGAGCAGTTCTTC.

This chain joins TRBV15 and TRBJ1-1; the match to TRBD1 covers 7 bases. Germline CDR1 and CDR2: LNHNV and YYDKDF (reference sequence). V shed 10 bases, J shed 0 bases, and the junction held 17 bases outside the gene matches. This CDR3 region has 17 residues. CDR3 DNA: TGTGCCATCAATACAGGGGTCGGTAAAGTCTTGAACACTGAAGCTTTCTTT. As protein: CAINTGVGKVLNTEAFF.

The DNA for the CDR3 is TGTGCCAGCAGTGACGGTGCGGTAGGGATTTCTAATCACGGGGAGCTGTTTTTT. Translated, it gives CASSDGAVGISNHGELFF. This sequence joins TRBV25-1 and TRBJ2-2; D uncertain. There are 18 residues in the CDR3. CDR1 and CDR2 from the germline V gene are MGHDK and SYGVNS. The ends were cut back, 3 bases at V and 7 bases at J, with 24 bases in the middle.

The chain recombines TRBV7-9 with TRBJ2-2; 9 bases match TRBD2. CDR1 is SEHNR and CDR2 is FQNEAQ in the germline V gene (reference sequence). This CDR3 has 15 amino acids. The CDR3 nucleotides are TGTGTCTCCCGCGGGCGGGAGGGCCATACCGGGGAGCTGTTTTTT. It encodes CVSRGREGHTGELFF.

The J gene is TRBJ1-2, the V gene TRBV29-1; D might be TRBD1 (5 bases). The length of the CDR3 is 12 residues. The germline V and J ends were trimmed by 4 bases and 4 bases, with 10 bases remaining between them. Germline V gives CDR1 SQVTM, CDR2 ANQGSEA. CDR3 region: CSVVGEVYGYTF. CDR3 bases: TGCAGCGTTGTAGGGGAGGTCTATGGCTACACCTTC.

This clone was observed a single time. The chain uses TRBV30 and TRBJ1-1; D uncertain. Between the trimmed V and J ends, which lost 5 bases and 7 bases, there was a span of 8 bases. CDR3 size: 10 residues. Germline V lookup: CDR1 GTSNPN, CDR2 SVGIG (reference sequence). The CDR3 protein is CAWGHSEAFF. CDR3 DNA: TGTGCCTGGGGGCACAGTGAAGCTTTCTTT.

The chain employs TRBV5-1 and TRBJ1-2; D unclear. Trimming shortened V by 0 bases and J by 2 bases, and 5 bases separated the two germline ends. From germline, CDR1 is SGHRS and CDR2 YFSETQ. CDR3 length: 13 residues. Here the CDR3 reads CASSLDRNYGYTF. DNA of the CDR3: TGCGCCAGCAGCTTGGACAGAAACTATGGCTACACCTTC.